This T cell receptor (beta chain) was recorded in a study of blood T cell repertoires in COVID-19. At the level of the study: Material from acute and convalescent COVID-19 was sourced from the United States, Italy and Spain. The cDNA or gDNA used as material had been derived from T cells, B-cell-depleted T cells, or PBMCs.

Profiled with immunoSEQ multiplex PCR; TCRdb holds only in-frame clones, not every one. The sample lists approximately 59,000 clones, approximately 83% seen once, with about 4% in the top ten. The CDR3 contains 15 residues. Trimming stripped 0 bases from V and 4 bases from J, with 10 bases between. Germline CDR1 is MNHNS and CDR2 is SASEGT. The sequence was collected from a woman aged 80 or older with acute or convalescent COVID-19. The rearrangement uses TRBV6-1 and TRBJ1-3, with D possibly being TRBD1 (5 bases). Material: peripheral blood. The CDR3: CASSEARGEGNTIYF. For the CDR3, the DNA is TGTGCCAGCAGTGAAGCGCGGGGGGAAGGAAACACCATATATTTT.